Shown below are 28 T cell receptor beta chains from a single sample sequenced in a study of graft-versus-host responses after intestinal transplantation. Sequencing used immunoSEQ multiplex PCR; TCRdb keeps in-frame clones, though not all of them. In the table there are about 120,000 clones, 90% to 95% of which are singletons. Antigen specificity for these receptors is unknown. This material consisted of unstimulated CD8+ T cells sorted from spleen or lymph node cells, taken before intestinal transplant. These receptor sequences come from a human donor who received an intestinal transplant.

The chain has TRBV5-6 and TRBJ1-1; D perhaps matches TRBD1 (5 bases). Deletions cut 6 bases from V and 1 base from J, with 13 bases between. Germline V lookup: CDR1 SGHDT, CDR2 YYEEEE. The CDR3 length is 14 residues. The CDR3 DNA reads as TGTGCCAGCACCCCCACGACAGAGAACACTGAAGCTTTCTTT. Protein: CASTPTTENTEAFF.

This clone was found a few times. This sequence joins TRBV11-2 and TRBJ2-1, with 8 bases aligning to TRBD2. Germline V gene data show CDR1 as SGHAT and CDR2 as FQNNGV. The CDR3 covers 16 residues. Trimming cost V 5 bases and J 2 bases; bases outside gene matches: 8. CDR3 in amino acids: CASSPPGLATYNEQFF. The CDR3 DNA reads TGTGCCAGCAGCCCGCCCGGACTAGCAACCTACAATGAGCAGTTCTTC.

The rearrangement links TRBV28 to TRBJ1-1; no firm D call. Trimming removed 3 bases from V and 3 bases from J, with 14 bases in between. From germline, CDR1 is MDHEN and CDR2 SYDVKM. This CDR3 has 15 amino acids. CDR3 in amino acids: CASSFNSRIYTEAFF. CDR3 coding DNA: TGTGCCAGCAGTTTTAATTCCAGGATTTACACTGAAGCTTTCTTT.

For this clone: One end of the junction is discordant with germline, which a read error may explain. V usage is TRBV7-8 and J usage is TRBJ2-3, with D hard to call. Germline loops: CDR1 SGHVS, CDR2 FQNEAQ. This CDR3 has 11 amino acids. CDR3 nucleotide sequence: TGTGCAAGCAAGGGCACAGATACGCAGTATTTT. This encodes CASKGTDTQYF.

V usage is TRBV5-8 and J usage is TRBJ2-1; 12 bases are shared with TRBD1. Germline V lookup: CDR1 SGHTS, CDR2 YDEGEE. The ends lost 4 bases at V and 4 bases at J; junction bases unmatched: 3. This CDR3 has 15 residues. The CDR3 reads CASSGDRGRYNEQFF. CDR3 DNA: TGTGCCAGCAGCGGGGACAGGGGGCGATACAATGAGCAGTTCTTC.

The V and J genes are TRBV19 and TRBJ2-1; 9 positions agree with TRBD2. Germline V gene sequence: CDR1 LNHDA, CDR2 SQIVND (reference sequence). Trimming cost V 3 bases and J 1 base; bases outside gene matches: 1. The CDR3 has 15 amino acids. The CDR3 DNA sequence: TGTGCCAGTAGTATGGGACTAGCATCCTACAATGAGCAGTTCTTC. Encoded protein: CASSMGLASYNEQFF.

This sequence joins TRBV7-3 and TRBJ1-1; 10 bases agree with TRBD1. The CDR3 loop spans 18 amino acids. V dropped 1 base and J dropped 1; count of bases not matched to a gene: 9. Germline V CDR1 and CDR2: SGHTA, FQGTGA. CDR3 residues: CASSLMGPTGGSNTEAFF. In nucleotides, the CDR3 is TGTGCCAGCAGCTTAATGGGTCCGACAGGGGGCTCGAACACTGAAGCTTTCTTT.

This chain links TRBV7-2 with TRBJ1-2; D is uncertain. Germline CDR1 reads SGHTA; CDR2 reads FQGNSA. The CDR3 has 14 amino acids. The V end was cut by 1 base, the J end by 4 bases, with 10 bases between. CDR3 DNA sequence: TGTGCCAGCAGCTTAGGAGCCAAGGGCTATGGCTACACCTTC. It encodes CASSLGAKGYGYTF.

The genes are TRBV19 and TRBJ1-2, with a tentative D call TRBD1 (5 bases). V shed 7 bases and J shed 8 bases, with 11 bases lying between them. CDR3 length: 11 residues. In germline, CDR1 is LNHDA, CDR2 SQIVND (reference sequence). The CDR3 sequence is CASTGLRGYTF. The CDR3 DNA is TGTGCCAGTACAGGGTTAAGGGGCTACACCTTC.

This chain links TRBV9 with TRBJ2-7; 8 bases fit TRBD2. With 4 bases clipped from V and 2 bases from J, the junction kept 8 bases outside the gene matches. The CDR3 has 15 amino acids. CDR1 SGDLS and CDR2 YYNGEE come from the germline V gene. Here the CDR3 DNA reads TGTGCCAGCAGCTCTGGCGCGGGAGGCCCCTACGAGCAGTACTTC. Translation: CASSSGAGGPYEQYF.

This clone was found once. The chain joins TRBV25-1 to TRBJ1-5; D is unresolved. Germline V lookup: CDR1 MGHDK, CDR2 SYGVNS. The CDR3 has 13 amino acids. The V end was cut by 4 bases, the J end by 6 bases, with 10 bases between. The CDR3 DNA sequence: TGTGCCAGCAGTGGACCCCGGGGTCAGCCCCAGCATTTT. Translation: CASSGPRGQPQHF.

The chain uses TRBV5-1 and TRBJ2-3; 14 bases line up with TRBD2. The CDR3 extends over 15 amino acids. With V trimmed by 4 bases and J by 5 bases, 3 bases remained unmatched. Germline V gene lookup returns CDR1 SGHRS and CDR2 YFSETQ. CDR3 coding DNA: TGCGCCAGCAGCCAAGGACTAGCGGGAGGAGATACGCAGTATTTT. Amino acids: CASSQGLAGGDTQYF.

The CDR3: CASKQSGATEAFF. The CDR3 bases are TGTGCCAGCAAACAATCGGGGGCCACTGAAGCTTTCTTT. This chain connects TRBV28 to TRBJ1-1; maybe TRBD1 (6 bases). Germline CDR1 is MDHEN and CDR2 is SYDVKM. This CDR3 comprises 13 residues. Trimming removed 7 bases from V and 4 bases from J, with 13 bases in between.

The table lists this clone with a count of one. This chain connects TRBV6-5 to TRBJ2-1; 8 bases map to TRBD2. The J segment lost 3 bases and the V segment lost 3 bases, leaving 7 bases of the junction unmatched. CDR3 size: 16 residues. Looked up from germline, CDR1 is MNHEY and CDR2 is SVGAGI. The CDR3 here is CASSYGDSGNYNEQFF. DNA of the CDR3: TGTGCCAGCAGTTATGGTGATAGCGGGAACTACAATGAGCAGTTCTTC.

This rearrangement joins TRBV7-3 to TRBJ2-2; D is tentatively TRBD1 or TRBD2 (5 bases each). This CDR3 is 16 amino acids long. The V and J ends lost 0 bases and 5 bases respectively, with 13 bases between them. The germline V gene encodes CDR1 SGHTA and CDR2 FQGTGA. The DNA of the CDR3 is TGTGCCAGCAGCTTAACCAAAGAGGGGAAGACCGGGGAGCTGTTTTTT. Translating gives CASSLTKEGKTGELFF.

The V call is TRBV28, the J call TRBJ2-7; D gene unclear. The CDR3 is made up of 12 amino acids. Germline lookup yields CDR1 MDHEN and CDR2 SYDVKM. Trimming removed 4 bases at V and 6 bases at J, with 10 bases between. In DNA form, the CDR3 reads TGTGCCAGCAGTTACGCTCGCGGCGAGCAGTACTTC. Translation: CASSYARGEQYF.

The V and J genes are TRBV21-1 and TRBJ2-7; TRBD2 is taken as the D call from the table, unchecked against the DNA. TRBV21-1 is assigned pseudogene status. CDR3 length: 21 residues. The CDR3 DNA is TGTGCCAGCAGCAAATCTTTTAGACCCATGGGCGGGCCCCGAATCTCCTACGAGCAGTACTTC. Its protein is CASSKSFRPMGGPRISYEQYF.

CDR3 sequence: CASTDNIGGNEKLFF. In nucleotides, the CDR3 is TGTGCCAGCACCGATAACATCGGGGGGAATGAAAAACTGTTTTTT. This sequence joins TRBV6-5 and TRBJ1-4, with a weak D call TRBD1 (5 bases). This CDR3 comprises 15 residues. Germline loops: CDR1 MNHEY, CDR2 SVGAGI. The germline V and J ends were trimmed by 7 bases and 5 bases, with 17 bases remaining between them.

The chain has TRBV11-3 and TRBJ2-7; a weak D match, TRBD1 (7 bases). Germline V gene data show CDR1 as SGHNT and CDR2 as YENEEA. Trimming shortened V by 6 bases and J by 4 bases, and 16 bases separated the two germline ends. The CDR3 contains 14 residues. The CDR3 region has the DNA TGTGCCAGCAGTATACAGGGGACTCTTTACGAGCAGTACTTC. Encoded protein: CASSIQGTLYEQYF.

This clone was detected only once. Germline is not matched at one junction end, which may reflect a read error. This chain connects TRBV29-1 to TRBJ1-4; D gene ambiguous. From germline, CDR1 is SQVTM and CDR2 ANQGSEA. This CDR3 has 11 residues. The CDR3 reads CPTGVNEKLFF. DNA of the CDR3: TGTCCCACCGGGGTTAATGAAAAACTGTTTTTT.

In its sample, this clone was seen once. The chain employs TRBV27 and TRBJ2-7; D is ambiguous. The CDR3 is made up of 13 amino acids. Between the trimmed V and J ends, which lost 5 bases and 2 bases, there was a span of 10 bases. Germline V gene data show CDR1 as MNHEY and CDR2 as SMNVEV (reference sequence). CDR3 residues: CASSPRLAYEQYF. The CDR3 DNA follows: TGTGCCAGCAGTCCTCGGCTAGCCTACGAGCAGTACTTC.

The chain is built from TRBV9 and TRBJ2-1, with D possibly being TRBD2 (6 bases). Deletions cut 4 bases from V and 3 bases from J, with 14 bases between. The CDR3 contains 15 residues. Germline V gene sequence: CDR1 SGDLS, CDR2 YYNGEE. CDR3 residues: CASSPNGGDYNEQFF. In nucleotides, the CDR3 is TGTGCCAGCAGCCCGAATGGAGGGGACTACAATGAGCAGTTCTTC.

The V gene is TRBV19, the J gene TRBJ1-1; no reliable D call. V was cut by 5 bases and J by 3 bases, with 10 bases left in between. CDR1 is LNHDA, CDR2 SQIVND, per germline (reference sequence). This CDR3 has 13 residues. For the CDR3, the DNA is TGTGCCAGTAGTGCCCTGATCCACACTGAAGCTTTCTTT. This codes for CASSALIHTEAFF.

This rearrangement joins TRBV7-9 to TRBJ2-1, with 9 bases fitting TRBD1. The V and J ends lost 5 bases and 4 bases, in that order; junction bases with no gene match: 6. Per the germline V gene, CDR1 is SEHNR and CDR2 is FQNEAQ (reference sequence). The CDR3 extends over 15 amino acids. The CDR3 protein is CASSHGQGQYNEQFF. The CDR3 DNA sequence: TGTGCCAGCAGCCATGGACAGGGGCAATACAATGAGCAGTTCTTC.

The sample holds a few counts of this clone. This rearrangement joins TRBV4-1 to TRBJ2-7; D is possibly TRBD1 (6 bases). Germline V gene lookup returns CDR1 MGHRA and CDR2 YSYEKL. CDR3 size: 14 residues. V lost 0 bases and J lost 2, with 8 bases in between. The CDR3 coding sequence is TGCGCCAGCAGCCAAGATGGGGGCCCCTACGAGCAGTACTTC. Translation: CASSQDGGPYEQYF.

Here the CDR3 reads CASQTGGETQYF. The CDR3 DNA sequence: TGTGCCAGCCAGACAGGGGGAGAGACCCAGTACTTC. This sequence joins TRBV6-6 and TRBJ2-5, with 9 bases that match TRBD1. Losses at the gene ends were 8 bases for V and 4 bases for J; bases not matched to a gene: 2. This CDR3 has 12 amino acids. Germline V gives CDR1 MNHNY, CDR2 SVGAGI (reference sequence).

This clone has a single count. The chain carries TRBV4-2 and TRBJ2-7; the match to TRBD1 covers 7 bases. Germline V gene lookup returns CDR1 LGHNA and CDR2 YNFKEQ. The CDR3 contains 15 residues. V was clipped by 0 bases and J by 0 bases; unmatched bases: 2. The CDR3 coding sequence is TGTGCCAGCAGCCAAGACAGGGGGAGCTCCTACGAGCAGTACTTC. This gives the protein CASSQDRGSSYEQYF.

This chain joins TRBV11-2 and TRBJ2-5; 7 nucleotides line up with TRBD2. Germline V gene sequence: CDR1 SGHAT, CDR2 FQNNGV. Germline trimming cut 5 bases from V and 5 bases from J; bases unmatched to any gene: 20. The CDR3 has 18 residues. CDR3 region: CASSPEGLRDYRGETQYF. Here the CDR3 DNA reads TGTGCCAGCAGCCCCGAGGGGTTGCGGGACTACCGAGGGGAGACCCAGTACTTC.